This T cell receptor beta chain was recorded in a study of molecular identifiers for immune sequencing clone quantification. Trimming removed 1 base at V and 1 base at J, with 13 bases between. CDR1 is PRHDT and CDR2 is FYEKMQ in the germline V gene (reference sequence). CDR3 length equals 16 residues. Libraries of bulk TCR were made by previously described methods (with listed TCR primers). A single record per CDR3 protein comes from TCRdb applying MiXCR to the PCR reads. Of 460,000 or so distinct CDR3 sequences listed, over 20% are singletons. The genes are TRBV13 and TRBJ1-2; no definite D call. The source is a human donor in good health. Some libraries in this study had Jurkat cell RNA spiked in. The specimen was naive CD8+ T cells from blood, with Jurkat cell RNA spiked in. The sample's subset: FACS-sorted CD8+CD4-CCR7+CD45RA+ naive T cells. CDR3 sequence reads: CASSLESEGGNYGYTF. CDR3 nucleotides: TGTGCCAGCAGCTTAGAGTCGGAGGGAGGTAACTATGGCTACACCTTC. Drawing the rest from reference TRBV13 and TRBJ1-2, the complete variable domain is AAGVIQSPRHLIKEKRETATLKCYPIPRHDTVYWYQQGPGQDPQFLISFYEKMQSDKGSIPDRFSAQQFSDYHSELNMSSLELGDSALYFCASSLESEGGNYGYTFGSGTRLTVV.